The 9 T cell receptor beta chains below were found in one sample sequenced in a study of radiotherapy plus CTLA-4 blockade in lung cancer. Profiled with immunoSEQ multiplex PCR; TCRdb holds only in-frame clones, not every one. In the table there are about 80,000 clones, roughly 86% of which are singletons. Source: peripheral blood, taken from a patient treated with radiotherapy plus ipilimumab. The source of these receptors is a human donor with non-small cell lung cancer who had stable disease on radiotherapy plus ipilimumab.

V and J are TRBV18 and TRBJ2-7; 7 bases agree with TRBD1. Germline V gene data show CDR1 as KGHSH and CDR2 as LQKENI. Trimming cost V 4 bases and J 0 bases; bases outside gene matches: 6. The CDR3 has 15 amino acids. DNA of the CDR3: TGTGCCAGCTCACTGAGGACAGGAAGCTCCTACGAGCAGTACTTC. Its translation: CASSLRTGSSYEQYF.

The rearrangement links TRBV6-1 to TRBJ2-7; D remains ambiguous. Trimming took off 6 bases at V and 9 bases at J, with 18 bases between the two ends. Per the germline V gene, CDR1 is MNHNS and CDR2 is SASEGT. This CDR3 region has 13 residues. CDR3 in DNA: TGTGCCAGCAGGCTCGGTGAGCATTCGGGGCAGTACTTC. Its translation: CASRLGEHSGQYF.

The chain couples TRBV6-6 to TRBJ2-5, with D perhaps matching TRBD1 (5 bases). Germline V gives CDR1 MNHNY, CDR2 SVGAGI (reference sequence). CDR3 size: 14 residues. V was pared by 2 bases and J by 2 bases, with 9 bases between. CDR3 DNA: TGTGCCAGCAGTTACCCAGGGAAACAAGAGACCCAGTACTTC. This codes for CASSYPGKQETQYF.

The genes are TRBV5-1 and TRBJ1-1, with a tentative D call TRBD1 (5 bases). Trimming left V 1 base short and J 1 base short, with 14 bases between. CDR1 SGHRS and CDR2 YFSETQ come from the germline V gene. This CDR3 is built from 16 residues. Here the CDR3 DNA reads TGCGCCAGCAGCTTGCTGGCAGGGAGAGGGAACACTGAAGCTTTCTTT. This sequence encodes CASSLLAGRGNTEAFF.

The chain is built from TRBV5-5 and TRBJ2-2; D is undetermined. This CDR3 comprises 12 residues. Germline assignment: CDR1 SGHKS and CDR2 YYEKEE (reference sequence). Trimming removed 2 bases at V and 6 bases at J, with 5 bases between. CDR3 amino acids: CASSFSSGELFF. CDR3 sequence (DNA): TGTGCCAGCAGCTTTAGTTCCGGGGAGCTGTTTTTT. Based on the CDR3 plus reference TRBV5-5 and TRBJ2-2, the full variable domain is DAGVTQSPTHLIKTRGQQVTLRCSPISGHKSVSWYQQVLGQGPQFIFQYYEKEERGRGNFPDRFSARQFPNYSSELNVNALLLGDSALYLCASSFSSGELFFGEGSRLTVL.

This chain's CDR3 is CASSAGTGDEAFF. The DNA of the CDR3 is TGCGCCAGCAGCGCCGGGACAGGTGATGAAGCTTTCTTT. The V gene is TRBV5-1, the J gene TRBJ1-1; 8 positions agree with TRBD1. Germline CDR1 is SGHRS and CDR2 is YFSETQ. The V and J ends lost 4 bases and 7 bases, in that order; junction bases with no gene match: 6. The CDR3 length is 13 residues.

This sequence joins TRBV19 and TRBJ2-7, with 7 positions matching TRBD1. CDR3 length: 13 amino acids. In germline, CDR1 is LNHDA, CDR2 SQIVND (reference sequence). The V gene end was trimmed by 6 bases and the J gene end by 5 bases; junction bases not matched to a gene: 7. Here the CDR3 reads CASRGQRDHEQYF. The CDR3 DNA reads TGTGCCAGTAGGGGACAGAGGGACCACGAGCAGTACTTC.

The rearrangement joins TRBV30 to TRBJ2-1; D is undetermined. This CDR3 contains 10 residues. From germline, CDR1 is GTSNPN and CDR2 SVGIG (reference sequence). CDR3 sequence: CAVSYNEQFF. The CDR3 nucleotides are TGTGCTGTCTCCTACAATGAGCAGTTCTTC.

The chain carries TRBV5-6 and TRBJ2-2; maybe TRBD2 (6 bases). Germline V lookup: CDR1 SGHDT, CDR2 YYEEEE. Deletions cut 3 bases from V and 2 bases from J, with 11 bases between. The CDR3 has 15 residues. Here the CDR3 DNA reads TGTGCCAGCAGCTCTCGGGACTTTAACACCGGGGAGCTGTTTTTT. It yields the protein CASSSRDFNTGELFF. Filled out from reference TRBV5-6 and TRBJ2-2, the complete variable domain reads DAGVTQSPTHLIKTRGQQVTLRCSPKSGHDTVSWYQQALGQGPQFIFQYYEEEERQRGNFPDRFSGHQFPNYSSELNVNALLLGDSALYLCASSSRDFNTGELFFGEGSRLTVL.